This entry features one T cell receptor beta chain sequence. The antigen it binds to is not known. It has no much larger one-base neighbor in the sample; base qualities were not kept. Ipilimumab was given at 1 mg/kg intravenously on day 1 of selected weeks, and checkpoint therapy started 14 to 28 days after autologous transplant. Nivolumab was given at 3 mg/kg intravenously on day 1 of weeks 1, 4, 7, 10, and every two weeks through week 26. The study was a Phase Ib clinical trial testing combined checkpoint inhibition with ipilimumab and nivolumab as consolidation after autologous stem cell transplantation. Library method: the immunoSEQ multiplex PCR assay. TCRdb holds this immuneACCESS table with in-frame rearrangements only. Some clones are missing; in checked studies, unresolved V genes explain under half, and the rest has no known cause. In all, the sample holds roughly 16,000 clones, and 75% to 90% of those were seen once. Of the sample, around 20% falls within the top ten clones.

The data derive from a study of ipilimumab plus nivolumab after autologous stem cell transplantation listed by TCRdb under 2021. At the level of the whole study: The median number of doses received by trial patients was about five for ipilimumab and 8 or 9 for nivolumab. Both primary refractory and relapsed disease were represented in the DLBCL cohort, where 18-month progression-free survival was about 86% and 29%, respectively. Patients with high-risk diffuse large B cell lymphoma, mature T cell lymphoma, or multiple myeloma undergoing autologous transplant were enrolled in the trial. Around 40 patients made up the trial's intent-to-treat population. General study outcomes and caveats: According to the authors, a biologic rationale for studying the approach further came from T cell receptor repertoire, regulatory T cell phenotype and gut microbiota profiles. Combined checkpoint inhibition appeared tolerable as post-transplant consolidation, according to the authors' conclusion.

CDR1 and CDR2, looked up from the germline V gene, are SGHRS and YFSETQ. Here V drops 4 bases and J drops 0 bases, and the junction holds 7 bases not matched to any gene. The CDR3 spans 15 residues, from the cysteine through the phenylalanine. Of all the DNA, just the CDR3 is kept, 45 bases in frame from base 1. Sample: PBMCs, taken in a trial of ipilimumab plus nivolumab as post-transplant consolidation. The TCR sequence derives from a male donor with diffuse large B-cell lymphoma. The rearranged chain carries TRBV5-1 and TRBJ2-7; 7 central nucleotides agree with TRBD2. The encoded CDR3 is CASSPRAGDSYEQYF. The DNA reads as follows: TGCGCCAGCAGCCCCCGGGCGGGGGACTCCTACGAGCAGTACTTC.